The 23 T cell receptor beta chains reported below all come from one sample, sequenced in a study of CD8 T cells in ankylosing spondylitis. General observations from the study: Ankylosing spondylitis blood appeared to be characterized by a TCR beta motif of under 10 highly homologous variants.

TCRdb recomputed calls from the 5' RACE reads with MiXCR, one row per CDR3 protein. This sample has some 400,000 distinct CDR3 sequences, with approximately 20% found just once. Their recognized antigens are unknown. Sequencing used blood, either unsorted or a sorted T cell fraction (not recorded which). The receptor source for this set is a male donor with ankylosing spondylitis.

This rearrangement joins TRBV7-9 to TRBJ1-2; TRBD1 might be the D (5 bases). Germline V lookup: CDR1 SEHNR, CDR2 FQNEAQ (reference sequence). V lost 1 base, J lost 4 bases, and 13 bases lay in between. CDR3 length: 15 amino acids. CDR3 sequence reads: CASSLVLLGTYGYTF. The CDR3 nucleotides are TGTGCCAGCAGCTTAGTCTTGCTTGGGACCTATGGCTACACCTTC.

There are many counts of this clonotype. The chain combines TRBV5-1 with TRBJ2-2; 8 positions match TRBD1. The CDR3 is 18 residues long. CDR1 is SGHRS and CDR2 is YFSETQ in the germline V gene. The V gene end was trimmed by 4 bases and the J gene end by 0 bases; junction bases not matched to a gene: 11. CDR3 nucleotide sequence: TGCGCCAGCAGCCAAGGGGACAGGATTTCATCGAACACCGGGGAGCTGTTTTTT. Encoded protein: CASSQGDRISSNTGELFF. Complete variable domain (other parts from reference TRBV5-1 and TRBJ2-2): KAGVTQTPRYLIKTRGQQVTLSCSPISGHRSVSWYQQTPGQGLQFLFEYFSETQRNKGNFPGRFSGRQFSNSRSEMNVSTLELGDSALYLCASSQGDRISSNTGELFFGEGSRLTVL.

V usage is TRBV29-1 and J usage is TRBJ1-1; 7 bases fit TRBD1. The CDR3 totals 13 residues. J was trimmed by 1 base and V by 7 bases; bases with no gene match: 6. Per the germline V gene, CDR1 is SQVTM and CDR2 is ANQGSEA. CDR3 sequence (DNA): TGCAGCGGTAGACAGGGAACGAACACTGAAGCTTTCTTT. This translates into CSGRQGTNTEAFF.

The chain links TRBV20-1 to TRBJ2-2; 8 nucleotides agree with TRBD1. The CDR3 is 15 amino acids. Germline V gene lookup returns CDR1 DFQATT and CDR2 SNEGSKA (reference sequence). Trimming at V came to 5 bases and at J to 4 bases, leaving 9 bases not matched to a gene. The chain's CDR3 is CSASNQGARTGELFF. Here the CDR3 DNA reads TGCAGTGCTTCAAATCAGGGGGCCCGCACCGGGGAGCTGTTTTTT.

This clonotype was seen a handful of times. The chain combines TRBV20-1 with TRBJ2-7, with 9 bases aligning to TRBD2. The CDR3 runs 13 residues. The germline V gene has CDR1 DFQATT and CDR2 SNEGSKA (reference sequence). V dropped 5 bases and J dropped 3; count of bases not matched to a gene: 5. In DNA form, the CDR3 reads TGCAGTGCTCACCTAGCGGGAATCTACGAGCAGTACTTC. Protein product: CSAHLAGIYEQYF.

This clonotype was seen more than once but under ten times. The chain has TRBV27 and TRBJ2-3; 8 bases fit TRBD1. The ends lost 5 bases at V and 2 bases at J; junction bases unmatched: 9. This CDR3 region has 16 residues. The germline V gene has CDR1 MNHEY and CDR2 SMNVEV (reference sequence). The CDR3 region is CASSPGTGFFTDTQYF. CDR3 nucleotide sequence: TGTGCCAGCAGTCCCGGGACAGGCTTTTTCACAGATACGCAGTATTTT.

This rearrangement joins TRBV3-1 to TRBJ2-2; maybe TRBD1 (5 bases). The CDR3 covers 14 residues. Per germline, CDR1 LGHDT and CDR2 YNNKEL (reference sequence). V was trimmed by 0 bases and J by 8 bases, leaving 10 bases between them. CDR3 protein: CASSQDQGRGELFF. Here the CDR3 DNA reads TGTGCCAGCAGCCAAGATCAGGGTAGAGGGGAGCTGTTTTTT.

In this sample, this clonotype turned up a few times. The chain uses TRBV29-1 and TRBJ2-3; a weak D match, TRBD1 (5 bases). The ends were cut back, 5 bases at V and 2 bases at J, with 14 bases in the middle. This CDR3 is 14 amino acids long. CDR1 is SQVTM, CDR2 ANQGSEA, per germline. CDR3: CSVLDSRLTDTQYF. The CDR3 bases are TGCAGCGTTCTTGACAGCAGACTCACAGATACGCAGTATTTT.

This chain uses TRBV20-1 with TRBJ2-1; perhaps TRBD1 as D (5 bases). Germline V gene data show CDR1 as DFQATT and CDR2 as SNEGSKA (reference sequence). Deletions cut 6 bases from V and 9 bases from J, with 9 bases between. CDR3 length: 10 amino acids. CDR3 sequence: CSAERGEQFF. The DNA for the CDR3 is TGCAGTGCGGAAAGGGGTGAGCAGTTCTTC.

CDR3 in amino acids: CASSPPGLPEQFF. DNA of the CDR3: TGTGCCAGCTCCCCCCCCGGTTTGCCTGAGCAGTTCTTC. The V gene is TRBV18, the J gene TRBJ2-1; no clear D gene. This CDR3 is built from 13 residues. V lost 6 bases and J lost 9, with 15 bases in between. The germline V gene encodes CDR1 KGHSH and CDR2 LQKENI.

A few counts support this clonotype. This chain uses TRBV4-2 with TRBJ2-7; D is unclear. In germline, CDR1 is LGHNA, CDR2 YNFKEQ. The V end was cut by 0 bases, the J end by 10 bases, with 10 bases between. The CDR3 sequence is 12 residues long. The CDR3 loop is CASSQDRSLQYF. CDR3 nucleotides: TGTGCCAGCAGCCAAGATCGTAGCTTACAGTACTTC.

This clonotype was seen only a few times. The J gene is TRBJ1-3, the V gene TRBV6-2 or TRBV6-3, with TRBD1 identical over 8 bases. V lost 4 bases, J lost 2 bases, and 7 bases stayed unmatched. From germline, CDR1 is MNHEY and CDR2 SVGEGT. This CDR3 contains 16 residues. DNA of the CDR3: TGTGCCAGCAGTTCGACCGCGACAGGGGCTGGAAACACCATATATTTT. Translation gives CASSSTATGAGNTIYF.

The table lists this clonotype with many counts. The chain uses TRBV5-1 and TRBJ2-5; D might be TRBD2 (6 bases). The CDR3 loop spans 14 amino acids. The V end lost 0 bases, the J end lost 2 bases, and 8 bases lay between the germline ends. Germline CDR1 SGHRS, CDR2 YFSETQ. The DNA of the CDR3 is TGCGCCAGCAGCTTGGGGGGGGTTCAAGAGACCCAGTACTTC. The encoded protein is CASSLGGVQETQYF.

This clonotype was seen a few times. The CDR3 reads CASKNDRGRGQPQHF. Written as DNA, the CDR3 is TGTGCCAGTAAGAATGACAGGGGGCGCGGACAGCCCCAGCATTTT. The chain couples TRBV19 to TRBJ1-5; 10 bases line up with TRBD1. The V and J ends lost 7 bases and 7 bases, in that order; junction bases with no gene match: 10. CDR1 and CDR2 (germline): LNHDA, SQIVND (reference sequence). The CDR3 consists of 15 residues.

This clonotype appeared a few times. V usage is TRBV4-2 and J usage is TRBJ2-7; 10 bases line up with TRBD1. Germline values: CDR1 LGHNA, CDR2 YNFKEQ. This CDR3 spans 18 amino acids. The trim removed 0 bases at V and 0 bases at J, leaving 8 bases unmatched. The CDR3 protein is CASSQEGGQGKNSYEQYF. The CDR3 DNA is TGTGCCAGCAGCCAAGAAGGGGGACAGGGGAAAAACTCCTACGAGCAGTACTTC.

This clonotype occurred a few times. The J gene is TRBJ1-5, the V gene TRBV12-3 or TRBV12-4; 7 bases fit TRBD1. The CDR3 runs 14 residues. Germline trimming cut 5 bases from V and 7 bases from J; bases unmatched to any gene: 8. The CDR3 sequence is CASSTGDPWQPQHF. CDR3 nucleotides: TGTGCCAGCAGTACAGGGGACCCTTGGCAGCCCCAGCATTTT.

The V and J genes are TRBV20-1 and TRBJ1-5; maybe TRBD1 (5 bases). The V and J ends lost 2 bases and 0 bases respectively, with 17 bases between them. CDR1 is DFQATT, CDR2 SNEGSKA, per germline (reference sequence). The CDR3 has 17 amino acids. The DNA for the CDR3 is TGCAGTGCTAGATCTAGCCGGTGGGGGAATAGCAATCAGCCCCAGCATTTT. Translated: CSARSSRWGNSNQPQHF.

J is TRBJ2-7 and V is TRBV9, with a possible D match to TRBD2 (7 bases). The ends were cut back, 0 bases at V and 2 bases at J, with 15 bases in the middle. Germline V gene lookup returns CDR1 SGDLS and CDR2 YYNGEE. This CDR3 comprises 16 residues. The DNA of the CDR3 is TGTGCCAGCAGCGTAGGGGGGGGCCTAGTCCCCTACGAGCAGTACTTC. This gives the protein CASSVGGGLVPYEQYF. Using reference TRBV9 and TRBJ2-7 for the parts outside the CDR3, the full variable domain is DSGVTQTPKHLITATGQRVTLRCSPRSGDLSVYWYQQSLDQGLQFLIQYYNGEERAKGNILERFSAQQFPDLHSELNLSSLELGDSALYFCASSVGGGLVPYEQYFGPGTRLTVT.

There are a few counts of this clonotype. The CDR3 DNA reads as TGCAGTGCTAGAGGAACCGGGACAGGGGTCGACGAGCAGTACTTC. Translating it yields CSARGTGTGVDEQYF. This chain joins TRBV20-1 and TRBJ2-7, with 10 bases that match TRBD1. Germline V gene lookup returns CDR1 DFQATT and CDR2 SNEGSKA (reference sequence). The CDR3 is made up of 15 amino acids. Unmatched junction bases numbered 8, after V lost 1 base and J lost 5 bases.

This clonotype was found a few times. The chain recombines TRBV11-3 with TRBJ1-4; TRBD1 aligns across 11 bases. The CDR3 loop spans 14 amino acids. Trimming took 5 bases from V and 8 from J; bases not matched to a gene: 4. CDR1 is SGHNT, CDR2 YENEEA, per germline. Written as DNA, the CDR3 is TGTGCCAGCAGCCCGGGGACAGGGGGGGAAAAACTGTTTTTT. Amino acid sequence: CASSPGTGGEKLFF.

The chain has TRBV9 and TRBJ1-2; D is ambiguous. The V and J ends lost 1 base and 2 bases respectively, with 12 bases between them. This CDR3 is built from 15 residues. Germline V gene sequence: CDR1 SGDLS, CDR2 YYNGEE. CDR3 protein: CASSVYPGTNYGYTF. The CDR3 region has the DNA TGTGCCAGCAGCGTATATCCGGGCACCAACTATGGCTACACCTTC.

This clonotype was found a few times. The chain joins TRBV7-6 to TRBJ2-3; possibly TRBD2 for D (5 bases). Germline CDR1 is SGHVS and CDR2 is FNYEAQ. Trimming removed 3 bases from V and 0 bases from J, with 10 bases in between. This CDR3 region has 15 residues. This chain's CDR3 is CASSFASFSTDTQYF. CDR3 coding DNA: TGTGCCAGCAGCTTCGCTAGCTTTAGCACAGATACGCAGTATTTT.

This clonotype was counted only a few times. This rearrangement joins TRBV20-1 to TRBJ2-1, with a tentative D call TRBD2 (7 bases). V gave up 2 bases and J gave up 2 bases, with 19 bases separating them. CDR3 size: 17 residues. The germline gives CDR1 DFQATT, CDR2 SNEGSKA (reference sequence). CDR3 DNA: TGCAGTGCTAGACCCGCTTCAAGCGGGACAACCTACAATGAGCAGTTCTTC. It codes for CSARPASSGTTYNEQFF.